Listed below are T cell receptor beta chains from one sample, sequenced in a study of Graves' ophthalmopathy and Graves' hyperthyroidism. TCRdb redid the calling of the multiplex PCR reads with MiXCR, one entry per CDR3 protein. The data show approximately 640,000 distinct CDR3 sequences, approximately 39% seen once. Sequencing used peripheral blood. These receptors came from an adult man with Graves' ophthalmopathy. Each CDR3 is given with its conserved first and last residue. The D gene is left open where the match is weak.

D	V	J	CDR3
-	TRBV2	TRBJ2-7	CASSVRFGAYEQYF
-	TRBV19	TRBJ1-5	CASSLAADQPQHF
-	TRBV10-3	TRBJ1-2	CASSPRDGSNCGYTF
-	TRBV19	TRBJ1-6	CASSIEGDYNSPLHF
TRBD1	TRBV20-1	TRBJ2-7	CSAEWDRGYEQYF
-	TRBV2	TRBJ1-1	CASRQIMNTGAFF
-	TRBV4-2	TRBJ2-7	CASSQEGGSSYEQYF
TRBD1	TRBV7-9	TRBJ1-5	CASSHPGQVNQPQHF
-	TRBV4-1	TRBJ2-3	CASSQAGVAYDTQYF
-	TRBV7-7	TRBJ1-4	CASSVRTNEKLFF
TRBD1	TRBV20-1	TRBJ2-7	CSARDGSRTGETEQYF
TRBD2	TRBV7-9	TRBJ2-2	CASSPGLAGGSGGELFF
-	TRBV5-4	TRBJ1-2	CASSLGRGGNYGYTF
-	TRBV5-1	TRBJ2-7	CASSLTWGSSYEQYF
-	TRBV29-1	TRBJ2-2	CSVDGLVQPRSGKNTGELFF
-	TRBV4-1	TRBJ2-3	CASSQAPQDIVSTDTQYF
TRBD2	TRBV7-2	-	CASSLWGLNTDTQYF
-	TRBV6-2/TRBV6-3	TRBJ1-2	CASSNQQRGPIANYGYTF
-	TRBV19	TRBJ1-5	CASSQGLAQPQHF
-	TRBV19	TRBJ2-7	CASSIIGAPGDEQYF
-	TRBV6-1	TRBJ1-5	CASNRDGQEHQPQHF
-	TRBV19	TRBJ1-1	CASSQGEGRGANTEAFF
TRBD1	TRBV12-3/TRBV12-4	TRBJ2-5	CASSTDRALETQYF
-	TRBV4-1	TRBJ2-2	CASSQEVARNTGELFF
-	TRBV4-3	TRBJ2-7	CASSQDWGVEQYF
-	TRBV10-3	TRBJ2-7	CAWSLDGPLEQYF
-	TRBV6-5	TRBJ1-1	CASSSQTHEAFF
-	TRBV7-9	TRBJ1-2	CASSSPLSTNYGYTF
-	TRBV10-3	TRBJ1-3	CAISELWPFSGNTTYF
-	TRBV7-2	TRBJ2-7	CASSFLTTGTYEQYF
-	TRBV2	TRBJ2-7	CASTQEGGPSYEQYF
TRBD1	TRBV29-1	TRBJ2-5	CSAPSGTGETQYF
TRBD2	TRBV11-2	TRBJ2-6	CASSLGAGLAGAGANVLTF
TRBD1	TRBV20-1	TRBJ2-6	CSVPGQGANVLTF
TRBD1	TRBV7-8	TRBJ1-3	CASSQGAAGSGNTIYF
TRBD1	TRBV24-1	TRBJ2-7	CATSDHPGQGIYEQYF
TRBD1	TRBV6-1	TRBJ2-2	CASSRTRTGFDTGELFF